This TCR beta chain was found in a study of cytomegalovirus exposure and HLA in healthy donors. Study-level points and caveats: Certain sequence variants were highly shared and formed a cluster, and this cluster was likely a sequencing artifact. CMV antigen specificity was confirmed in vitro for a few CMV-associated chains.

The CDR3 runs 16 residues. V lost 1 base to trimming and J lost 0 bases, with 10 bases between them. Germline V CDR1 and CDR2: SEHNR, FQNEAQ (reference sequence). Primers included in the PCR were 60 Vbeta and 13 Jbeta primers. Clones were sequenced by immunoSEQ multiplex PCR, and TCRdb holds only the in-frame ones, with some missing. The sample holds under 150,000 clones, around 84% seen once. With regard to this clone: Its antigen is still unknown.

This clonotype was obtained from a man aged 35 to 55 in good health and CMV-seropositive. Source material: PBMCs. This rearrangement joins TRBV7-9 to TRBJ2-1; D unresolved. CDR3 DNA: TGTGCCAGCAGCTTAGGGGCAGGAAGCTCCTACAATGAGCAGTTCTTC. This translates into CASSLGAGSSYNEQFF.